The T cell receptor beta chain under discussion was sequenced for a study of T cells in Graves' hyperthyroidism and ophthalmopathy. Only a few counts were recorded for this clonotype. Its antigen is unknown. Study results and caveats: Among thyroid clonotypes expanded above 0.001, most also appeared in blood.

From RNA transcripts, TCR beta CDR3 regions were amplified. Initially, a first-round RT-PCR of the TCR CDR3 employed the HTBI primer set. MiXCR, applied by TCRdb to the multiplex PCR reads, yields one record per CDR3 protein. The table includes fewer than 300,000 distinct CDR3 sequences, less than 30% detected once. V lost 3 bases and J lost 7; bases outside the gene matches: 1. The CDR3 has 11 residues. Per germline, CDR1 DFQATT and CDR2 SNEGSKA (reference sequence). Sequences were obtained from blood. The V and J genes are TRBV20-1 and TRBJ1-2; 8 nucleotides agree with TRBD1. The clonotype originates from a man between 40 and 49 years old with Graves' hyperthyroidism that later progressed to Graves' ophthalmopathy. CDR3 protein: CSARTGAGYTF. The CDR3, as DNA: TGCAGTGCTAGGACAGGGGCTGGCTACACCTTC.